This note documents a single T cell receptor beta chain sequence. The target of this receptor is not known. The entry originates in a study of T cells expressing NK-cell markers (dated by TCRdb to the early 2020s). Looking at the study overall: Three sorted T-cell subsets (CD3+CD56+NKG2C+, CD3+CD56+NKG2C- and CD3+CD56-NKG2C+) from fewer than 10 donors had their TCR beta-chain repertoires profiled. Of the eight sequenced donors, seven were found to be HCMV-seropositive and one was found to be HCMV-seronegative. All eight donors whose samples were sequenced were randomly selected healthy volunteers, three of them men and five women. Illumina HiSeq 2000/2500, MiSeq or NextSeq was used to sequence libraries as 2 x 150 bp reads. Here is what the overall study found, with its caveats: Those dominant clonotypes were again the most abundant among CD3+CD56-NKG2C+ cells in several donors, at roughly 28.3-60.1%. In a handful of donors, the dominant CD3+CD56+NKG2C+ clonotypes ranked among the top 10 CD8+ clonotypes, making up roughly 1.0-7.0% of CD8+ T cells. It remained unclear whether the expanded NKG2C-expressing T cell clones were specific for HCMV antigens.

Sequencing was carried out with an Illumina HiSeq 2000. TCR beta cDNA libraries were made by 5'RACE template switching that added a universal primer site and unique molecular identifiers. cDNA synthesis was primed from the TCR beta constant segment and was followed by two successive PCR amplification steps. As for the authors' bioinformatics: MIGEC was used to demultiplex reads and group the reads by UMI, and MiTCR was used to assemble and quantify clonotypes. To exclude erroneous sequences, only TCR cDNA sequences supported by at least two reads were retained. The tcR package was used for downstream repertoire analysis, and clonotypes were matched across fractions by CDR3 nucleotide sequence plus V segment. Antigen specificity was annotated against VDJdb with VDJmatch, allowing one amino acid substitution in CDR3. The reads were reprocessed in TCRdb, with one entry per CDR3 protein sequence and no accompanying DNA. The V and J calls and clone size are TCRdb's, not the authors'. This specimen's table enumerates roughly 180,000 distinct CDR3 sequences. About 18% of the sample rests with the top ten.

HCMV serostatus was determined by detecting HCMV-specific IgG in serum with a commercial ELISA kit. Peripheral blood mononuclear cells were isolated from blood by Ficoll density gradient centrifugation. The CDR1 and CDR2 encoded by the germline V gene (reference sequence) are LGHDT and YNNKEL. The CDR3 runs 14 amino acids, cysteine and phenylalanine included. No coding sequence is recorded. The rearranged chain carries TRBV3-1 and TRBJ1-4; absent DNA, TCRdb's TRBD1 call cannot be checked. The clonotype was recovered from a woman between 18 and 70 years old in good health. Sequenced material: blood T cells: a sorted CD56 or NKG2C T cell subset, CD4+ or CD8+ T cells, or bulk PBMC T cells (not recorded which). The CDR3 sequence is CASSQAGANEKLFF.